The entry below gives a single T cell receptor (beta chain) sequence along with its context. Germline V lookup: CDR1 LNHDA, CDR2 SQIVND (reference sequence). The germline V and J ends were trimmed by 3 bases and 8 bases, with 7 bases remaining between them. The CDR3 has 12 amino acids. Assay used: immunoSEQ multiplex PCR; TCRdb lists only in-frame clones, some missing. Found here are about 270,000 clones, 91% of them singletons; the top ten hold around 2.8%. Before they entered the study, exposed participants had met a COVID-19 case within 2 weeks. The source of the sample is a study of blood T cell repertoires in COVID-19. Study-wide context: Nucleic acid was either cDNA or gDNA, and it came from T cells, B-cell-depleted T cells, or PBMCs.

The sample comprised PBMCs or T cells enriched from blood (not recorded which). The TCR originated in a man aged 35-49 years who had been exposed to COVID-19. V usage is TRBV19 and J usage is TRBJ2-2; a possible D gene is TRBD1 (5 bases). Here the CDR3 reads CASSISGGELFF. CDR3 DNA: TGTGCCAGTAGTATCTCAGGGGGGGAGCTGTTTTTT.